This T cell receptor (beta chain) was captured by sequencing in a study of CD8+ T cells in alopecia areata. The sample holds one count of this clone. Extraction of RNA preceded its reverse transcription into cDNA, which served as the sequencing template. Method: immunoSEQ multiplex PCR; TCRdb's copy keeps in-frame clones and lacks some. There are 100,000 to 130,000 clones in the sample; approximately 59% occur only once, and 20% to 25% lies in the top ten. The sample consisted of CD8+ T cells sorted from blood. The receptor was derived from a human donor in good health.

This chain's CDR3 is CASSLADGGPDTDTQYF. CDR3 DNA: TGTGCCAGCAGCTTGGCCGATGGAGGCCCGGACACAGATACGCAGTATTTT. This chain connects TRBV5-6 to TRBJ2-3; a possible D gene is TRBD2 (5 bases). Germline-derived CDR1 and CDR2 are SGHDT and YYEEEE. V dropped 0 bases and J dropped 2 bases, with 16 bases sitting between them. The CDR3 totals 17 residues.